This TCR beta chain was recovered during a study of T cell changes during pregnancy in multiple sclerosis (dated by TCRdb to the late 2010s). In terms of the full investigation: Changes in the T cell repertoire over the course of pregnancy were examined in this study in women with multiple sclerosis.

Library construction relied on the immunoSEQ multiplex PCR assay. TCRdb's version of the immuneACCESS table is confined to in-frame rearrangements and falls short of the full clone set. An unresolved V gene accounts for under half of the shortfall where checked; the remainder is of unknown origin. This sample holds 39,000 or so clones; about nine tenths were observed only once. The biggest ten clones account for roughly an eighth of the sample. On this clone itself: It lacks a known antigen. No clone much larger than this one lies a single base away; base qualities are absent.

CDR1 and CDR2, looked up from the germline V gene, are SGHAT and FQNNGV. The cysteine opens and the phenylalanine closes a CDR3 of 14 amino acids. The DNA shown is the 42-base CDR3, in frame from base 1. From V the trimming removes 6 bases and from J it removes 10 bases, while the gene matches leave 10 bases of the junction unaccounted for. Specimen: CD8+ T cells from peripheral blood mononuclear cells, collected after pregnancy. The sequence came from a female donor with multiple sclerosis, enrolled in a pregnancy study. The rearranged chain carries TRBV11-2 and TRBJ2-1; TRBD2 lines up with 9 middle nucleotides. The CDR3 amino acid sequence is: CASRGLAGSQEQFF. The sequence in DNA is TGTGCCAGCAGGGGGCTAGCGGGGTCCCAAGAGCAGTTCTTC.